This note documents a single T cell receptor (beta chain) sequence. Its antigen is not identified. It may be a read error: a sequence one base away is much more abundant. Time point: sample taken at primary tumor resection. MiXCR was run by TCRdb on the 5' RACE reads, yielding one entry per CDR3 protein. Counted here are approximately 26,000 distinct CDR3 sequences, around 9.2% occurring once; the ten biggest clones make up approximately 7.5%. Germline lookup yields CDR1 DFQATT and CDR2 SNEGSKA (reference sequence). V gave up 8 bases and J gave up 4 bases, with 19 bases separating them. The CDR3 is 14 amino acids. The entry originates in a study of spatial heterogeneity in lung cancer. In the study overall: Sequences of the beta chain were consistently detected in greater numbers than alpha-chain sequences. Regarding the study as a whole: Counts of expanded intratumoral alpha and beta TCRs tracked tumor mutation counts.

The J gene is TRBJ2-3, the V gene TRBV20-1; TRBD1 might be the D (5 bases). Sequencing used lung tumor tissue, obtained at surgery. The source of this sequence is a male donor with early-stage non-small cell lung cancer. The CDR3 reads CSTLSPQVSDTQYF. As DNA, the CDR3 is TGCAGTACCCTTAGTCCACAGGTTTCAGATACGCAGTATTTT.